The T cell receptor beta chain described here comes from a study of cytomegalovirus exposure and HLA in healthy donors. The CDR3 has 13 amino acids. Trimming pared 6 bases from V and 10 bases from J, leaving 13 bases between. Germline CDR1 and CDR2: MNHEY and SVGAGI. Researchers ran the PCR with 60 Vbeta and 13 Jbeta primers. This table comes from immunoSEQ multiplex PCR, and its TCRdb copy is limited to in-frame clones, with some not included. The sample holds under 200,000 clones, around 90% seen once. The chain recombines TRBV6-5 with TRBJ1-6; possible D gene TRBD1, 5 bases. Sequenced sample: PBMCs. The source is a woman aged 25 to 39 in good health and CMV-seronegative. The CDR3 loop is CASRGFGGSPLHF. CDR3 DNA sequence: TGTGCCAGCAGGGGCTTTGGGGGGTCACCCCTCCACTTT.